This T cell receptor beta chain was observed in a study of blood T cell repertoires in COVID-19. Overall study context: Samples representing acute and convalescent COVID-19 were sourced from the United States, Italy and Spain. In each case, the material was cDNA or gDNA derived from T cells, B-cell-depleted T cells, or PBMCs.

This table comes from immunoSEQ multiplex PCR, and its TCRdb copy is limited to in-frame clones, with some not included. The table includes 110,000 to 150,000 clones, about 85% detected once. Per germline, CDR1 SGHVS and CDR2 FQNEAQ. V was clipped by 4 bases and J by 3 bases, with 27 bases between them. The CDR3 runs to 19 residues. The count of this clone is one. Recruits, aged roughly 18 to 89 years, lived in approximately 26 US areas. Donors were grouped by their self-reported clinical history. Input material: PBMCs or T cells enriched from blood (not recorded which). The chain has TRBV7-8 and TRBJ1-1; D is unresolved. The sequence was obtained from a middle-aged woman who had recovered from COVID-19. DNA of the CDR3: TGTGCCAGCAGCTATTATAGGTATGCGGCCTTGGAGGGTGACACTGAAGCTTTCTTT. Its protein is CASSYYRYAALEGDTEAFF.